A single sample is the source of the 15 T cell receptor beta chains below, sequenced in a study of neurological immune-mediated disorders. Via MiXCR, TCRdb re-called the 5' RACE reads, giving one row per CDR3 protein. The sample includes 45,000 to 60,000 distinct CDR3 sequences, about 3.5% of them seen just once. Input material: PBMCs. Source of these receptors: a young man with multiple sclerosis.

This clonotype has just a few counts. The CDR3 coding sequence is TGCGCCAGCAGCTTGGATACCTCCCGAAGCACAGATACGCAGTATTTT. Encoded protein: CASSLDTSRSTDTQYF. The chain is built from TRBV5-1 and TRBJ2-3; no clear D. V dropped 0 bases and J dropped 0 bases, with 11 bases sitting between them. This CDR3 is built from 16 residues. Germline V gives CDR1 SGHRS, CDR2 YFSETQ.

This clonotype was detected ten times or more. The chain joins TRBV6-2 or TRBV6-3 to TRBJ2-7; D is unresolved. The germline V gene has CDR1 MNHEY and CDR2 SVGEGT. Trimming removed 2 bases at V and 2 bases at J, with 7 bases between. The CDR3 length is 13 residues. This CDR3 is CASSYGAAYEQYF. The CDR3 DNA sequence: TGTGCCAGCAGTTACGGAGCTGCCTACGAGCAGTACTTC.

In this sample, this clonotype turned up a few times. At one boundary the junction diverges from the germline segment, which might be a read error. The chain couples TRBV7-6 to TRBJ2-2; D is unclear. The CDR3 is made up of 15 amino acids. The germline CDR1 and CDR2 sequences are SGHVS and FNYEAQ. For the CDR3, the DNA is TGTGCCAGCGGCTTATTAGGCCCGAACACCGGGGAGCTGTTTTTT. The encoded protein is CASGLLGPNTGELFF.

The sample holds many counts of this clonotype. V gene TRBV10-2 combines with J gene TRBJ2-7, with unresolved D. The V gene's germline CDR1 is WSHSY and CDR2 SAAADI. The V gene lost 10 bases and the J gene lost 0 bases, with 13 bases spanning the gap. This CDR3 contains 13 residues. As DNA, the CDR3 is TGCGCCACCTACTCAGGTAGCTCCTACGAGCAGTACTTC. It translates to CATYSGSSYEQYF.

This clonotype was seen ten or more times. The chain is built from TRBV12-3 or TRBV12-4 and TRBJ1-2; 8 bases agree with TRBD1. V was clipped by 1 base and J by 4 bases; unmatched bases: 2. The CDR3 covers 14 residues. CDR3 region: CASSLGRGLYGYTF. The CDR3 nucleotides read TGTGCCAGCAGTTTAGGCAGGGGGCTCTATGGCTACACCTTC.

This clonotype was seen ten or more times. This chain links TRBV12-3 or TRBV12-4 with TRBJ1-2, with TRBD1 identical over 7 bases. The CDR3 has 14 residues. V lost 2 bases and J lost 8; bases outside the gene matches: 8. CDR3: CASSLSTGVGGYTF. DNA for the CDR3: TGTGCCAGCAGTTTATCTACAGGGGTAGGAGGCTACACCTTC.

To note about this clonotype: A clone one base away is much larger, so this may be a read error. The CDR3 protein is CASSNKGNYGYTF. The DNA for the CDR3 is TGCGCCAGCAGCAACAAGGGAAACTATGGCTACACCTTC. This sequence joins TRBV5-1 and TRBJ1-2, with D unresolved. Germline V gene sequence: CDR1 SGHRS, CDR2 YFSETQ. With 4 bases removed from V and 2 bases from J, the gap between germline ends came to 9 bases. This CDR3 spans 13 amino acids.

There are many counts of this clonotype. The V gene is TRBV28, the J gene TRBJ2-1; 12 bases map to TRBD2. V was clipped by 1 base and J by 2 bases; unmatched bases: 3. Germline CDR1 and CDR2: MDHEN and SYDVKM. CDR3 length: 17 amino acids. The CDR3 DNA reads TGTGCCAGCAGTTTATTCAGACTAGCGGGAGCCTACAATGAGCAGTTCTTC. Translation: CASSLFRLAGAYNEQFF. Full variable domain (missing parts from reference TRBV28 and TRBJ2-1): DVKVTQSSRYLVKRTGEKVFLECVQDMDHENMFWYRQDPGLGLRLIYFSYDVKMKEKGDIPEGYSVSREKKERFSLILESASTNQTSMYLCASSLFRLAGAYNEQFFGPGTRLTVL.

The table lists this clonotype with a few counts. A much larger clone sits a single nucleotide away, making a read error possible. The chain employs TRBV20-1 and TRBJ1-5; 7 bases align to TRBD1. Germline assignment: CDR1 DFQATT and CDR2 SNEGSKA (reference sequence). This CDR3 contains 14 residues. The CDR3, as DNA: TGCAGTGCTATGACAGGGATTAGCAATCAGCCCCAGAATTTT. This codes for CSAMTGISNQPQNF.

This clonotype was detected ten times or more. This chain uses TRBV12-3 or TRBV12-4 with TRBJ2-1; TRBD2 agrees at 9 bases. Trimming cost V 7 bases and J 9 bases; bases outside gene matches: 4. This CDR3 comprises 12 residues. The CDR3 here is CASTRGGGEQFF. The CDR3 coding sequence is TGTGCCAGCACGCGGGGGGGCGGTGAGCAGTTCTTC.

The table lists this clonotype with many counts. The chain combines TRBV7-9 with TRBJ2-7; TRBD1 matches 7 bases. Germline V CDR1 and CDR2: SEHNR, FQNEAQ (reference sequence). This CDR3 has 17 amino acids. V was pared by 5 bases and J by 4 bases, with 17 bases of the junction left unmatched. Here the CDR3 reads CASSPRPDGQAKYEQYF. The CDR3 DNA reads as TGTGCCAGCAGCCCGAGACCCGACGGACAGGCAAAATACGAGCAGTACTTC.

This clonotype has a count of ten or more. The chain employs TRBV29-1 and TRBJ2-2; 11 nucleotides align to TRBD1. CDR1 and CDR2 (germline): SQVTM, ANQGSEA. This CDR3 comprises 12 residues. V shed 7 bases and J 5 bases; nucleotides not matched to a gene: 0. The CDR3 region is CSGDRGTGELFF. CDR3 in DNA: TGCAGCGGGGACAGGGGGACCGGGGAGCTGTTTTTT.

The chain carries TRBV12-3 or TRBV12-4 and TRBJ1-5, with unresolved D. The CDR3 consists of 13 residues. V was cut by 6 bases and J by 6 bases, with 12 bases left in between. The CDR3 region is CASSRGLPQPQHF. The DNA for the CDR3 is TGTGCCAGCAGCCGTGGACTGCCTCAGCCCCAGCATTTT.

The table lists this clonotype with many counts. This chain links TRBV3-1 with TRBJ2-1, with a tentative D call TRBD2 (6 bases). CDR1 is LGHDT and CDR2 is YNNKEL in the germline V gene (reference sequence). Deletions cut 4 bases from V and 4 bases from J, with 8 bases between. The CDR3 totals 13 residues. In DNA, the CDR3 is TGTGCCAGCAGCCGCGGGGCTTACAATGAGCAGTTCTTC. It encodes CASSRGAYNEQFF.

This clonotype was seen ten or more times. The chain combines TRBV5-1 with TRBJ2-2, with D perhaps TRBD1 (5 bases). The germline gives CDR1 SGHRS, CDR2 YFSETQ. This CDR3 comprises 14 residues. Trimming removed 3 bases at V and 8 bases at J, with 14 bases between. CDR3 sequence: CASSSPARTGELFF. CDR3 sequence (DNA): TGCGCCAGCAGCTCCCCCGCCAGGACAGGGGAGCTGTTTTTT.